The 22 T cell receptor beta chains in this list originate from one sample, sequenced in a study of blood T cell repertoires in COVID-19. Here immunoSEQ multiplex PCR was the method, and the copy in TCRdb shows in-frame clones only, minus some. The top ten hold 3.5% to 4.5% of the sample, which has approximately 260,000 clones, around 89% seen once. Material: peripheral blood. The receptors shown here come from a woman between 40 and 55 years old with acute or convalescent COVID-19.

This sequence joins TRBV27 and TRBJ1-2; no clear D gene. The CDR3 is 14 amino acids. Germline CDR1 MNHEY, CDR2 SMNVEV (reference sequence). The V and J ends lost 0 bases and 4 bases respectively, with 9 bases between them. CDR3 DNA: TGTGCCAGCAGTTTATCGAGACACGTCTATGGCTACACCTTC. Its translation is CASSLSRHVYGYTF.

V gene TRBV11-2 combines with J gene TRBJ1-2; 8 bases agree with TRBD1. The CDR3 loop spans 15 amino acids. CDR1 is SGHAT and CDR2 is FQNNGV in the germline V gene. The junction had 12 bases not matched to a gene; V was cut back by 4 bases and J by 8 bases. CDR3: CASSSTDRGGLGYTF. Here the CDR3 DNA reads TGTGCCAGCAGCTCCACCGACAGGGGCGGATTGGGCTACACCTTC.

This chain links TRBV5-5 with TRBJ1-5; D might be TRBD1 (5 bases). This CDR3 comprises 15 residues. Germline V gene sequence: CDR1 SGHKS, CDR2 YYEKEE (reference sequence). V was cut by 3 bases and J by 1 base, with 11 bases left in between. CDR3 sequence: CASSSPGLSNQPQHF. The CDR3 region has the DNA TGTGCCAGCAGCTCCCCAGGGTTGAGCAATCAGCCCCAGCATTTT.

This rearrangement joins TRBV6-5 to TRBJ2-3, with 7 nucleotides matching TRBD1. Germline V gene sequence: CDR1 MNHEY, CDR2 SVGAGI. This CDR3 has 13 amino acids. The V and J ends lost 6 bases and 1 base, in that order; junction bases with no gene match: 1. The CDR3 sequence: CASRGTGTDTQYF. The CDR3 bases are TGTGCCAGCAGGGGGACAGGCACAGATACGCAGTATTTT.

This clone is a singleton in its sample. V gene TRBV27 combines with J gene TRBJ1-2, with D maybe TRBD1 (6 bases). CDR1 is MNHEY and CDR2 is SMNVEV in the germline V gene (reference sequence). V was pared by 3 bases and J by 0 bases, with 8 bases between. CDR3 size: 14 residues. Here the CDR3 reads CASSFRGSNYGYTF. CDR3 sequence (DNA): TGTGCCAGCAGTTTCAGGGGCTCTAACTATGGCTACACCTTC.

The gene calls are TRBV9 and TRBJ2-5, with 13 bases fitting TRBD2. Germline CDR1 SGDLS, CDR2 YYNGEE. The CDR3 is 14 residues long. Trimming took 2 bases from V and 5 from J; bases not matched to a gene: 0. The CDR3 here is CASSVTSGGETQYF. The CDR3 DNA reads TGTGCCAGCAGCGTGACTAGCGGGGGGGAGACCCAGTACTTC.

The V gene is TRBV6-5, the J gene TRBJ1-3; TRBD1 matches at 8 bases. The trim removed 6 bases at V and 9 bases at J, leaving 10 bases unmatched. The V gene's germline CDR1 is MNHEY and CDR2 SVGAGI. The CDR3 consists of 14 residues. CDR3 protein: CASRGRDRLSTIYF. CDR3 sequence (DNA): TGTGCCAGCAGGGGGCGGGACAGGCTTTCCACCATATATTTT.

The chain employs TRBV7-8 and TRBJ1-2; D possibly corresponds to TRBD1 (5 bases). Germline V gives CDR1 SGHVS, CDR2 FQNEAQ. Trimming took off 5 bases at V and 8 bases at J, with 15 bases between the two ends. The CDR3 spans 13 residues. Written as DNA, the CDR3 is TGTGCCAGCAGCCAGGGTGCGACTAGAGGCTACACCTTC. It encodes CASSQGATRGYTF.

The CDR3 spells CASSLTPGQGVREAFF. The DNA for the CDR3 is TGCGCCAGCAGCTTGACCCCGGGACAGGGGGTGAGGGAAGCTTTCTTT. This chain uses TRBV5-1 with TRBJ1-1; 11 bases fit TRBD1. V shed 1 base and J 8 bases; nucleotides not matched to a gene: 10. The CDR3 sequence is 16 residues long. CDR1 SGHRS and CDR2 YFSETQ come from the germline V gene.

V gene TRBV6-5 combines with J gene TRBJ1-1; D is perhaps TRBD1 (5 bases). From germline, CDR1 is MNHEY and CDR2 SVGAGI. CDR3 length equals 15 residues. V lost 7 bases and J 1 base, leaving 16 bases between the germline ends. The CDR3 nucleotides read TGTGCCAGCACTCCCAGCGGGGGACGGAACACTGAAGCTTTCTTT. Translation gives CASTPSGGRNTEAFF.

The CDR3 region has the DNA TGTGCCAGCAGACAGGGAAGCTCCTACGAGCAGTACGTC. The encoded protein is CASRQGSSYEQYV. The chain has TRBV6-4 and TRBJ2-7, with D maybe TRBD1 (6 bases). Germline V gives CDR1 MRHNA, CDR2 SNTAGT. Trimming stripped 6 bases from V and 0 bases from J, with 9 bases between. CDR3 length: 13 amino acids.

This clone was detected ten times or more. The V call is TRBV7-6, the J call TRBJ1-5; weak D call: TRBD1 (5 bases). This CDR3 comprises 17 residues. Germline assignment: CDR1 SGHVS and CDR2 FNYEAQ. With 5 bases removed from V and 2 bases from J, the gap between germline ends came to 19 bases. Here the CDR3 reads CASSEHGGGNRNQPQHF. CDR3 nucleotides: TGTGCCAGCAGCGAACATGGGGGAGGGAACCGCAATCAGCCCCAGCATTTT.

The genes are TRBV6-6 and TRBJ2-3; D call uncertain. Germline CDR1 reads MNHNY; CDR2 reads SVGAGI (reference sequence). V gave up 6 bases and J gave up 4 bases, with 11 bases separating them. There are 13 residues in the CDR3. The CDR3 DNA follows: TGTGCCAGCAGGGGCCAGAACTCAGATACGCAGTATTTT. Translating gives CASRGQNSDTQYF.

V gene TRBV20-1 combines with J gene TRBJ1-1, with D unresolved. The ends were cut back, 3 bases at V and 4 bases at J, with 9 bases in the middle. Germline V gene data show CDR1 as DFQATT and CDR2 as SNEGSKA (reference sequence). The CDR3 runs to 12 residues. The DNA of the CDR3 is TGCAGTGCTAGTTGGGGAGGCACTGAAGCTTTCTTT. This codes for CSASWGGTEAFF.

This chain links TRBV6-5 with TRBJ1-4; D not certain. The CDR3 sequence is 12 residues long. Trimming took 6 bases from V and 12 from J, leaving 14 bases between them. Germline CDR1 MNHEY, CDR2 SVGAGI. The DNA of the CDR3 is TGTGCCAGCAGCCCCCGGGGAAGGGAACTGTTTTTT. This translates into CASSPRGRELFF.

The chain joins TRBV27 to TRBJ1-1, with a weak D call TRBD1 (5 bases). V was trimmed by 5 bases and J by 4 bases, leaving 8 bases between them. The germline CDR1 and CDR2 sequences are MNHEY and SMNVEV (reference sequence). CDR3 length: 12 amino acids. In DNA form, the CDR3 reads TGTGCCAGCAGTGCAGGGTTCACTGAAGCTTTCTTT. Translated, it gives CASSAGFTEAFF.

Turning to this clone: The junction departs from germline at one end; a sequencing error may be responsible. This chain links TRBV27 with TRBJ1-5, with 9 bases lining up with TRBD1. Per germline, CDR1 MNHEY and CDR2 SMNVEV (reference sequence). The CDR3 has 15 amino acids. CDR3 region: CASSPGQGSYQPQHF. As DNA, the CDR3 is TGTGCCAGCAGTCCGGGACAGGGTAGCTATCAGCCCCAGCATTTT.

The DNA for the CDR3 is TGTGCCACTCCCTACCTCGGATCTAGCGGGGCTTACTACGAGCAGTACGTC. This encodes CATPYLGSSGAYYEQYV. The V gene is TRBV19, the J gene TRBJ2-7; 9 nucleotides line up with TRBD2. The CDR3 length is 17 residues. V lost 10 bases to trimming and J lost 3 bases; unmatched junction nucleotides: 19. Germline CDR1 LNHDA, CDR2 SQIVND (reference sequence).

The V and J genes are TRBV5-1 and TRBJ1-1; D may be TRBD1 (5 bases). The germline V and J ends were trimmed by 0 bases and 6 bases, with 12 bases remaining between them. CDR3 length: 14 amino acids. Per the germline V gene, CDR1 is SGHRS and CDR2 is YFSETQ. In nucleotides, the CDR3 is TGCGCCAGCAGCTTGGGCAGGGAAGGGTCTGAAGCTTTCTTT. Its translation: CASSLGREGSEAFF.

V is TRBV9 and J is TRBJ2-5; a weak D match, TRBD2 (6 bases). V lost 3 bases and J lost 3, with 15 bases in between. The CDR3 is made up of 15 amino acids. The V gene's germline CDR1 is SGDLS and CDR2 YYNGEE. CDR3 protein: CASSASGSGEETQYF. The CDR3 DNA reads as TGTGCCAGCAGCGCGTCCGGTAGCGGAGAAGAGACCCAGTACTTC.

This sequence joins TRBV3-1 (or the pseudogene TRBV3-2) and TRBJ1-1; D perhaps matches TRBD1 (5 bases). From germline, CDR1 is LGHDT and CDR2 YNNKEL (reference sequence). V lost 0 bases, J lost 10 bases, and 15 bases lay in between. CDR3 length: 14 amino acids. The CDR3 sequence is CASSQDLRDSLAFF. CDR3 coding DNA: TGTGCCAGCAGCCAAGATCTCAGGGACTCCCTAGCTTTCTTT.

V gene TRBV5-1 combines with J gene TRBJ2-5; D gene uncertain. Looked up from germline, CDR1 is SGHRS and CDR2 is YFSETQ. Trimming took off 4 bases at V and 5 bases at J, with 12 bases between the two ends. This CDR3 is built from 13 residues. This CDR3 reads CASSTPPSETQYF. DNA of the CDR3: TGCGCCAGCAGCACACCCCCCTCGGAGACCCAGTACTTC.